Each of the 21 T cell receptor beta chains below was sequenced from the same sample in a study of cytomegalovirus exposure and HLA in healthy donors. PCR was performed using 60 Vbeta and 13 Jbeta primers. Here immunoSEQ multiplex PCR was the method, and the copy in TCRdb shows in-frame clones only, minus some. Of 150,000 or so clones detected, roughly 82% appear once; the ten largest clones hold roughly 3.1%. Material: PBMCs. The receptors originated from a man aged 18-30 years in good health and CMV-seropositive.

With regard to this clone: This CDR3 is also generated by other DNA sequences in the sample. The chain couples TRBV10-3 to TRBJ1-1; a weak D match, TRBD1 (6 bases). Germline CDR1 is ENHRY and CDR2 is SYGVKD. Trimming removed 6 bases at V and 5 bases at J, with 7 bases between. CDR3 length: 11 amino acids. In DNA, the CDR3 is TGTGCCATCAGAGGGGGTACTGAAGCTTTCTTT. Amino acid sequence: CAIRGGTEAFF.

The chain has TRBV2 and TRBJ1-2; a possible D gene is TRBD1 (5 bases). Trimming pared 5 bases from V and 5 bases from J, leaving 18 bases between. This CDR3 contains 15 residues. The V gene's germline CDR1 is SNHLY and CDR2 FYNNEI. The CDR3 coding sequence is TGTGCCAGCAGTTGGGCTGTACAGGTGATTTATGGCTACACCTTC. It yields the protein CASSWAVQVIYGYTF.

The J gene is TRBJ1-2, the V gene TRBV20-1; 8 bases fit TRBD1. With V trimmed by 5 bases and J by 8 bases, 4 bases remained unmatched. Germline assignment: CDR1 DFQATT and CDR2 SNEGSKA (reference sequence). The CDR3 loop spans 11 amino acids. The CDR3 reads CSAETGGGYTF. In DNA, the CDR3 is TGCAGTGCTGAAACAGGGGGAGGCTACACCTTC.

This clone showed up just a few times. The chain uses TRBV25-1 and TRBJ2-6; the match to TRBD1 covers 9 bases. V trimming: 8 bases; J trimming: 2 bases; junction bases outside the gene matches: 10. The CDR3 contains 17 residues. CDR1 is MGHDK and CDR2 is SYGVNS in the germline V gene. The CDR3 DNA sequence: TGTGCCAGCTGCCCGACAGGGGGTGTTACTGGGGCCAACGTCCTGACTTTC. This sequence encodes CASCPTGGVTGANVLTF.

The CDR3 spells CASSLGYTGGTDTQYF. CDR3 nucleotide sequence: TGTGCCAGCAGCTTAGGTTACACGGGAGGCACAGATACGCAGTATTTT. The chain joins TRBV7-3 to TRBJ2-3, with D maybe TRBD2 (6 bases). The CDR3 loop spans 16 amino acids. V shed 2 bases and J shed 1 base, with 13 bases lying between them. Germline CDR1 and CDR2: SGHTA and FQGTGA.

The genes are TRBV5-4 and TRBJ2-2; 10 bases align to TRBD2. This CDR3 has 16 amino acids. Germline V CDR1 and CDR2: SGHNT, YYREEE (reference sequence). CDR3 sequence: CAPRSSSGRVAGELFF. CDR3 nucleotide sequence: TGTGCGCCCCGATCATCTAGCGGGAGAGTGGCCGGGGAGCTGTTTTTT.

V and J are TRBV6-1 and TRBJ2-5, with a tentative D call TRBD1 (5 bases). The CDR3 is made up of 15 amino acids. The V end was cut by 4 bases, the J end by 7 bases, with 19 bases between. CDR1 and CDR2 (germline): MNHNS, SASEGT. The CDR3 region has the DNA TGTGCCAGCAGTGGTCAAGGGGCGGAAAGGGGGACCCAGTACTTC. This sequence encodes CASSGQGAERGTQYF.

The rearrangement joins TRBV28 to TRBJ1-1, with a possible D match to TRBD1 (5 bases). This CDR3 is built from 15 residues. The V and J ends lost 2 bases and 3 bases respectively, with 13 bases between them. Germline CDR1 and CDR2: MDHEN and SYDVKM. Here the CDR3 reads CASSLSYGGDTEAFF. In nucleotides, the CDR3 is TGTGCCAGCAGTTTAAGTTACGGAGGGGACACTGAAGCTTTCTTT.

The CDR3 sequence: CASTRGYEQYF. CDR3 DNA sequence: TGCGCCAGCACCAGAGGATACGAGCAGTACTTC. The chain employs TRBV5-1 and TRBJ2-7; D ambiguous. V lost 6 bases and J 4 bases, leaving 8 bases between the germline ends. Germline V CDR1 and CDR2: SGHRS, YFSETQ. The CDR3 is made up of 11 amino acids.

This chain joins TRBV7-3 and TRBJ1-2; D gene ambiguous. Trimming took 5 bases from V and 5 from J, leaving 12 bases between them. This CDR3 is built from 13 residues. Germline values: CDR1 SGHTA, CDR2 FQGTGA. CDR3: CASSPVTQYGYTF. In DNA, the CDR3 is TGTGCCAGCAGCCCCGTGACACAGTATGGCTACACCTTC.

This chain connects TRBV5-1 to TRBJ2-7; 8 nucleotides agree with TRBD1. The germline gives CDR1 SGHRS, CDR2 YFSETQ. V was pared by 2 bases and J by 1 base, with 17 bases of the junction left unmatched. The CDR3 has 19 amino acids. Here the CDR3 reads CASSFASPSQGVISYEQYF. The CDR3 DNA reads as TGCGCCAGCAGCTTTGCCAGTCCGTCACAGGGGGTAATATCCTACGAGCAGTACTTC.

The chain joins TRBV6-1 to TRBJ2-1, with 9 bases that match TRBD2. Germline CDR1 and CDR2: MNHNS and SASEGT. With 7 bases clipped from V and 9 bases from J, the junction kept 13 bases outside the gene matches. The CDR3 runs to 15 residues. CDR3 sequence (DNA): TGTGCCAGCACTGAGAGGGTAGCGGGAGCCGGTGAGCAGTTCTTC. This translates into CASTERVAGAGEQFF.

This clone has only a few counts. This sequence joins TRBV6-6 and TRBJ1-2, with unresolved D. The CDR3 runs 16 residues. V was clipped by 6 bases and J by 2 bases, with 19 bases between them. Germline values: CDR1 MNHNY, CDR2 SVGAGI (reference sequence). The CDR3 coding sequence is TGTGCCAGCAGCCGGAGTCTAGCCCCGGGGAACTATGGCTACACCTTC. Protein: CASSRSLAPGNYGYTF.

This clone appeared a single time. This chain connects TRBV7-9 to TRBJ2-5, with 7 bases identical to TRBD1. Germline assignment: CDR1 SEHNR and CDR2 FQNEAQ (reference sequence). The CDR3 length is 19 residues. V shed 5 bases, J shed 4 bases, and the junction held 22 bases outside the gene matches. This CDR3 reads CASSTTPGQRFVERETQYF. The CDR3, as DNA: TGTGCCAGCAGCACCACTCCGGGACAGCGGTTTGTTGAAAGAGAGACCCAGTACTTC.

This chain joins TRBV25-1 and TRBJ1-3; D call uncertain. Trimming removed 2 bases from V and 3 bases from J, with 11 bases in between. The germline V gene encodes CDR1 MGHDK and CDR2 SYGVNS. The CDR3 is 15 residues long. DNA for the CDR3: TGTGCCAGCAGTGAACTCCGGTTCGGTGGAAACACCATATATTTT. Translated: CASSELRFGGNTIYF.

V usage is TRBV5-1 and J usage is TRBJ2-3; D is unresolved. The length of the CDR3 is 13 residues. V lost 1 base, J lost 4 bases, and 7 bases lay in between. CDR1 is SGHRS and CDR2 is YFSETQ in the germline V gene. In nucleotides, the CDR3 is TGCGCCAGCAGCTTGCCAGGTCCAGATACGCAGTATTTT. Its protein is CASSLPGPDTQYF.

V usage is TRBV18 and J usage is TRBJ1-3; weak D call: TRBD1 (5 bases). Germline V gene sequence: CDR1 KGHSH, CDR2 LQKENI. The germline V and J ends were trimmed by 0 bases and 5 bases, with 8 bases remaining between them. The CDR3 consists of 14 residues. The CDR3 here is CASSPPTARNTIYF. The CDR3 DNA is TGTGCCAGCTCACCACCGACAGCTAGAAACACCATATATTTT.

V is TRBV6-5 and J is TRBJ1-5, with D possibly matching TRBD1 (5 bases). The CDR3 contains 14 residues. V was trimmed by 6 bases and J by 4 bases, leaving 13 bases between them. CDR1 and CDR2 (germline): MNHEY, SVGAGI. The CDR3: CASRTTEPNQPQHF. The CDR3 coding sequence is TGTGCCAGCAGGACGACAGAGCCTAATCAGCCCCAGCATTTT.

V and J are TRBV7-2 and TRBJ1-1; a weak D match, TRBD1 (6 bases). Trimming cost V 5 bases and J 9 bases, with 13 bases left between them. CDR3 length: 12 residues. From germline, CDR1 is SGHTA and CDR2 FQGNSA. In DNA form, the CDR3 reads TGTGCCAGCAGCCGTGACAGGTCTAAAGCTTTCTTT. Translated: CASSRDRSKAFF. The full variable domain, rest sourced from reference TRBV7-2 and TRBJ1-1, is GAGVSQSPSNKVTEKGKDVELRCDPISGHTALYWYRQSLGQGLEFLIYFQGNSAPDKSGLPSDRFSAERTGGSVSTLTIQRTQQEDSAVYLCASSRDRSKAFFGQGTRLTVV.

This clone was found a few times. The rearrangement links TRBV19 to TRBJ2-1; 9 bases align to TRBD2. The germline gives CDR1 LNHDA, CDR2 SQIVND (reference sequence). J was trimmed by 15 bases and V by 10 bases; bases with no gene match: 16. This CDR3 region has 13 residues. Written as DNA, the CDR3 is TGTGCCACGATGGAAGCGGGAGGACAAATAAGGTTCTTC. Translation: CATMEAGGQIRFF.

This rearrangement joins TRBV29-1 to TRBJ1-3; D is possibly TRBD1 (5 bases). The CDR3 covers 13 residues. V lost 3 bases and J 0 bases, leaving 6 bases between the germline ends. CDR1 is SQVTM and CDR2 is ANQGSEA in the germline V gene. The CDR3: CSVDGGSGNTIYF. CDR3 in DNA: TGCAGCGTTGACGGGGGCTCTGGAAACACCATATATTTT.